This passage covers 12 T cell receptor beta chains from one sample sequenced in a study of blood T cell repertoires in COVID-19. Profiling relied on immunoSEQ multiplex PCR, and the TCRdb table lists in-frame clones only, not all of them. The table has fewer than 350,000 clones, around 90% seen once. Sequencing was carried out using PBMCs or T cells enriched from blood (not recorded which). Receptors were obtained from a woman aged 40 to 50 who had recovered from COVID-19.

This chain links TRBV7-8 with TRBJ2-5; 7 nucleotides align to TRBD2. The CDR3 has 13 residues. From germline, CDR1 is SGHVS and CDR2 FQNEAQ. The trim removed 0 bases at V and 5 bases at J, leaving 0 bases unmatched. CDR3 bases: TGTGCCAGCAGCTTAGCGGGGGGGGAGACCCAGTACTTC. Encoded protein: CASSLAGGETQYF.

The sample holds one count of this clone. This rearrangement joins TRBV10-3 to TRBJ2-1; perhaps TRBD2 as D (6 bases). CDR3 length: 15 amino acids. Between the trimmed V and J ends, which lost 0 bases and 2 bases, there was a span of 8 bases. Per germline, CDR1 ENHRY and CDR2 SYGVKD. The DNA of the CDR3 is TGTGCCATCAGTGAGTCGGCTAGCGCCTACAATGAGCAGTTCTTC. It yields the protein CAISESASAYNEQFF.

The chain links TRBV29-1 to TRBJ1-1; D is uncertain. This CDR3 is built from 13 residues. V lost 3 bases, J lost 4 bases, and 12 bases lay in between. Germline CDR1 is SQVTM and CDR2 is ANQGSEA. The CDR3 here is CSVEESPGTEAFF. The CDR3 DNA is TGCAGCGTTGAGGAATCACCGGGCACTGAAGCTTTCTTT.

V is TRBV29-1 and J is TRBJ2-5; 8 bases fit TRBD2. CDR3 length: 12 amino acids. The trim removed 3 bases at V and 4 bases at J, leaving 1 base unmatched. The V gene's germline CDR1 is SQVTM and CDR2 ANQGSEA. CDR3 DNA sequence: TGCAGCGTTGAGAGCGGGAGAGAGACCCAGTACTTC. Encoded protein: CSVESGRETQYF. The whole variable domain, filled in from reference TRBV29-1 and TRBJ2-5, reads SAVISQKPSRDICQRGTSLTIQCQVDSQVTMMFWYRQQPGQSLTLIATANQGSEATYESGFVIDKFPISRPNLTFSTLTVSNMSPEDSSIYLCSVESGRETQYFGPGTRLLVL.

The chain uses TRBV7-2 and TRBJ2-4; possibly TRBD2 for D (6 bases). Trimming cost V 5 bases and J 13 bases, with 18 bases left between them. Germline CDR1 and CDR2: SGHTA and FQGNSA. CDR3 size: 13 residues. In nucleotides, the CDR3 is TGTGCCAGCAGCCCCCCGGCGGGGTGGGGGCAGTACTTC. This gives the protein CASSPPAGWGQYF.

The genes are TRBV6-5 and TRBJ2-5; D not certain. Germline V CDR1 and CDR2: MNHEY, SVGAGI. V lost 4 bases, J lost 5 bases, and 11 bases lay in between. The CDR3 extends over 13 amino acids. CDR3 DNA: TGTGCCAGCAGTTCCAGTATTTTCGAGACCCAGTACTTC. Encoded protein: CASSSSIFETQYF.

The chain joins TRBV7-2 to TRBJ2-7, with TRBD1 matching 8 bases. In germline, CDR1 is SGHTA, CDR2 FQGNSA. This CDR3 contains 18 residues. V dropped 6 bases and J dropped 0; count of bases not matched to a gene: 16. CDR3: CASSPPPFRDRSSYEQYF. CDR3 in DNA: TGTGCCAGCAGTCCTCCCCCCTTTCGGGACAGGAGCTCCTACGAGCAGTACTTC.

This chain links TRBV14 with TRBJ2-7; TRBD2 is a possible D gene (5 bases). Trimming stripped 4 bases from V and 7 bases from J, with 11 bases between. There are 12 residues in the CDR3. Germline V gene data show CDR1 as SGHDN and CDR2 as FVKESK. CDR3 sequence reads: CASSLSPGEQYF. CDR3 sequence (DNA): TGTGCCAGCAGCCTATCCCCGGGGGAGCAGTACTTC.

The gene calls are TRBV27 and TRBJ1-1; the D is unclear. The CDR3 sequence is 14 residues long. Per germline, CDR1 MNHEY and CDR2 SMNVEV (reference sequence). Trimming left V 3 bases short and J 5 bases short, with 13 bases between. Here the CDR3 DNA reads TGTGCCAGCAGTTTGGTGGCCCAGGTGACTGAAGCTTTCTTT. Translated, it gives CASSLVAQVTEAFF.

The chain is built from TRBV27 and TRBJ2-1, with D perhaps matching TRBD2 (6 bases). Trimming shortened V by 6 bases and J by 2 bases, and 17 bases separated the two germline ends. The CDR3 consists of 16 residues. The V gene's germline CDR1 is MNHEY and CDR2 SMNVEV (reference sequence). CDR3 nucleotides: TGTGCCAGCAGCCAGCTCACTAGCAGACCCTACAATGAGCAGTTCTTC. It codes for CASSQLTSRPYNEQFF.

The sample holds many counts of this clone. The rearrangement uses TRBV6-6 and TRBJ1-5, with 7 bases that match TRBD1. This CDR3 has 14 amino acids. V dropped 5 bases and J dropped 9; count of bases not matched to a gene: 10. Per germline, CDR1 MNHNY and CDR2 SVGAGI (reference sequence). CDR3 sequence (DNA): TGTGCCAGCAGTCGATCCGGGACAGAGAGGCCCCAGCATTTT. Protein: CASSRSGTERPQHF.

The gene calls are TRBV27 and TRBJ1-2, with 11 bases fitting TRBD1. V gave up 5 bases and J gave up 8 bases; unmatched junction bases: 13. CDR1 MNHEY and CDR2 SMNVEV come from the germline V gene (reference sequence). The CDR3 consists of 16 residues. The CDR3 nucleotides are TGTGCCAGCAGTCCGTGGACAGGGGGCGAAAATGGCGGCTACACCTTC. Translated, it gives CASSPWTGGENGGYTF.